These T cell receptor beta chains were read from a single sample in a study of CD8 T cells in ankylosing spondylitis. TCRdb ran MiXCR on the 5' RACE reads and lists one entry per CDR3 protein. The table records about 190,000 distinct CDR3 sequences, approximately 12% of them present only once. Sample: blood, either unsorted or a sorted T cell fraction (not recorded which). All receptors come from a female donor with ankylosing spondylitis or in good health (not recorded which). CDR3s include the opening cysteine and the closing phenylalanine or tryptophan. D genes are given only for firm matches. Clone size is shown for a subset of rows, as once, few, many or a class of expanded clone.

NA	TRBJ2-1	TRBV29-1	NA	TGCAGCGGTGCCCCCAGCGGCAATGAGCAGTTCTTC	CSGAPSGNEQFF
TRBD1	TRBJ2-2	TRBV7-6	NA	TGTGCCAGCAGCAAAAACGGACAGGACAACACCGGGGAGCTGTTTTTT	CASSKNGQDNTGELFF
NA	TRBJ1-4	TRBV4-3	many	TGCGCCAGCAGCCAAGATTGGGCAGTTCTTAATGAAAAACTGTTTTTT	CASSQDWAVLNEKLFF
TRBD1	TRBJ2-7	TRBV7-2	few	TGTGCCAGCAGGGCACAGGGGTACGAGCAGTACTTC	CASRAQGYEQYF
NA	TRBJ2-2	TRBV21-1	many	TGTGCCAGCAGCTCTCCCGGGACAGGGGGCCTCTTGAACTTAAACACCGGGGAGCTGTTTTTT	CASSSPGTGGLLNLNTGELFF
NA	TRBJ2-7	TRBV10-3	few	TGTGCCATCAGTGAGTCTCAGGAAGACGAGCAGTACTTC	CAISESQEDEQYF
TRBD2	TRBJ2-1	TRBV6-5	few	TGTGCCAGCATCACCCGGTTTAGGGGACTAGCGGGAGCAGGGTCCTACAATGAGCAGTTCTTC	CASITRFRGLAGAGSYNEQFF
NA	TRBJ1-2	TRBV15	many	TGTGCCACCAGCACGTCAGGGATCGCCTATGGCTACACCTTC	CATSTSGIAYGYTF
NA	TRBJ2-7	TRBV18	NA	TGTGCCAGCTCACCACGAGGGCCCCCTGGCGAGCAGTACTTC	CASSPRGPPGEQYF
TRBD1	TRBJ1-6	TRBV5-6	NA	TGTGTCAGCAGCTTGGGGACAGTCCTCAATTCACCCCTCCACTTT	CVSSLGTVLNSPLHF
NA	TRBJ1-2	TRBV7-9	NA	TGTGCCAGCAGCCCCGCGAATGGCTACACCTTC	CASSPANGYTF
TRBD1	TRBJ1-1	TRBV28	many	TGTGCCAGCAGGCTGGACAGGGTAGACACTGAAGCTTTCTTT	CASRLDRVDTEAFF
TRBD2	TRBJ2-3	TRBV20-1	few	TGCAGTGCTAGAACCCCTCTGACTAGCGGGACGTGGTATACGCAGTATTTT	CSARTPLTSGTWYTQYF
NA	TRBJ2-5	TRBV7-2	many	TGTGCCAGCAGCCCCCTACGCGGGGAGACCCAGTACTTC	CASSPLRGETQYF
NA	TRBJ1-1	TRBV7-3	many	TGTGCCAGCAGCTTATCCCCTGGACGGGCTGAAGCTTTCTTT	CASSLSPGRAEAFF
NA	TRBJ1-1	TRBV4-2	many	TGTGCCAGCAGCCCTCTATGGGGGGAAAACACTGAAGCTTTCTTT	CASSPLWGENTEAFF
TRBD2	TRBJ2-7	TRBV2	NA	TGTGCCATAGGCGGGGGGAGTCTCTACGAGCAGTACTTC	CAIGGGSLYEQYF